One sample yielded the 31 T cell receptor beta chains listed below, sequenced in a study of blood T cell repertoires in COVID-19. The method was immunoSEQ multiplex PCR; TCRdb's version includes in-frame clones alone and lacks a portion of them. The table lists more than 150,000 clones, around nine tenths of them singletons. Sequenced sample: peripheral blood. The receptors originated from a woman aged 18-29 years who had recovered from COVID-19.

This sequence joins TRBV12-3 or TRBV12-4 and TRBJ1-2, with D perhaps matching TRBD1 (6 bases). This CDR3 contains 13 residues. V shed 5 bases and J shed 5 bases, with 12 bases lying between them. In DNA, the CDR3 is TGTGCCAGCAGTCAGGGGATCCGGTATGGCTACACCTTC. Amino acid sequence: CASSQGIRYGYTF.

This rearrangement joins TRBV6-5 to TRBJ1-1; tentative D call: TRBD1 (6 bases). Trimming took off 2 bases at V and 2 bases at J, with 9 bases between the two ends. The CDR3 has 14 amino acids. Germline values: CDR1 MNHEY, CDR2 SVGAGI. The CDR3 reads CASSYRDTNTEAFF. The CDR3 DNA is TGTGCCAGCAGTTACCGGGACACCAACACTGAAGCTTTCTTT.

V is TRBV6-5 and J is TRBJ2-1; maybe TRBD2 (7 bases). V was trimmed by 3 bases and J by 9 bases, leaving 12 bases between them. This CDR3 region has 13 residues. Germline CDR1 is MNHEY and CDR2 is SVGAGI. The CDR3 sequence: CASSYRGGGEQFF. CDR3 in DNA: TGTGCCAGCAGTTATCGAGGGGGGGGTGAGCAGTTCTTC.

V is TRBV9 and J is TRBJ2-7; weak D call: TRBD1 (6 bases). This CDR3 comprises 13 residues. Germline V lookup: CDR1 SGDLS, CDR2 YYNGEE. V was pared by 0 bases and J by 5 bases, with 9 bases between. The CDR3 sequence: CASSVDRANEQYF. The CDR3 region has the DNA TGTGCCAGCAGCGTAGACAGGGCCAACGAGCAGTACTTC.

V usage is TRBV12-3 or TRBV12-4 and J usage is TRBJ1-2; 12 positions agree with TRBD1. The CDR3 is 13 amino acids. Trimming at V came to 6 bases and at J to 14 bases, leaving 10 bases not matched to a gene. CDR3 in amino acids: CASRLTGTGGWTF. As DNA, the CDR3 is TGTGCCAGCAGACTGACCGGGACAGGGGGCTGGACCTTC.

This chain joins TRBV7-2 and TRBJ2-6; D not certain. Germline loops: CDR1 SGHTA, CDR2 FQGNSA. Trimming cost V 3 bases and J 2 bases, with 8 bases left between them. The CDR3 sequence is 15 residues long. This CDR3 reads CASSFGGPGANVLTF. DNA of the CDR3: TGTGCCAGCAGCTTTGGTGGGCCTGGGGCCAACGTCCTGACTTTC.

This chain uses TRBV6-5 with TRBJ2-3; weak D call: TRBD2 (5 bases). Germline-derived CDR1 and CDR2 are MNHEY and SVGAGI. The CDR3 covers 13 residues. V was shortened by 6 bases and J by 1 base, with 8 bases between the two germline ends. The CDR3 DNA follows: TGTGCCAGCAGCATCGGGGGCACAGATACGCAGTATTTT. The encoded protein is CASSIGGTDTQYF.

The J gene is TRBJ1-4, the V gene TRBV7-9; TRBD1 matches 9 bases. Germline CDR1 reads SEHNR; CDR2 reads FQNEAQ (reference sequence). V dropped 4 bases and J dropped 8; count of bases not matched to a gene: 5. The CDR3 is 14 amino acids. The DNA for the CDR3 is TGTGCCAGCAGCTCCGGGACAGGGAGCGAAAAACTGTTTTTT. As protein: CASSSGTGSEKLFF.

This clone was seen only once. V and J are TRBV6-4 and TRBJ2-6, with TRBD1 matching 8 bases. Trimming at V came to 6 bases and at J to 0 bases, leaving 10 bases not matched to a gene. The CDR3 covers 18 residues. The germline V gene encodes CDR1 MRHNA and CDR2 SNTAGT. The DNA of the CDR3 is TGTGCCAGCAGCGAAACCGGACAGGGTCACTCTGGGGCCAACGTCCTGACTTTC. Amino acids: CASSETGQGHSGANVLTF.

The chain couples TRBV7-2 to TRBJ2-5; D might be TRBD2 (5 bases). CDR3 length: 14 residues. Germline V gene sequence: CDR1 SGHTA, CDR2 FQGNSA. V was cut by 5 bases and J by 4 bases, with 14 bases left in between. CDR3 in DNA: TGTGCCAGCAGCCCCCCGGGCGGGCGAGAGACCCAGTACTTC. Translated, it gives CASSPPGGRETQYF.

This chain uses TRBV5-6 with TRBJ2-7; D is possibly TRBD1 (6 bases). CDR3 length: 14 amino acids. The ends were cut back, 0 bases at V and 2 bases at J, with 9 bases in the middle. From germline, CDR1 is SGHDT and CDR2 YYEEEE. The CDR3 reads CASSLGDNPYEQYV. CDR3 nucleotide sequence: TGTGCCAGCAGCTTGGGGGACAACCCCTACGAGCAGTACGTC.

V is TRBV29-1 and J is TRBJ2-5; possibly TRBD2 for D (5 bases). The CDR3 extends over 13 amino acids. V shed 3 bases and J shed 6 bases, with 14 bases lying between them. From germline, CDR1 is SQVTM and CDR2 ANQGSEA. Here the CDR3 DNA reads TGCAGCGTTGACTCCCAGCCGGGGAAGACCCAGTACTTC. This encodes CSVDSQPGKTQYF.

J is TRBJ2-1 and V is TRBV6-2 or TRBV6-3; 9 bases map to TRBD2. The CDR3 consists of 16 residues. Looked up from germline, CDR1 is MNHEY and CDR2 is SVGEGT. The J segment lost 7 bases and the V segment lost 6 bases, leaving 13 bases of the junction unmatched. The CDR3 loop reads CASSPRRREGRNEQFF. In DNA form, the CDR3 reads TGTGCCAGCAGCCCCCGGCGGCGGGAGGGCCGAAATGAGCAGTTCTTC.

The V gene is TRBV2, the J gene TRBJ1-1; the D gene is possibly TRBD1 (5 bases). Trimming removed 5 bases at V and 4 bases at J, with 11 bases between. The length of the CDR3 is 13 residues. CDR1 and CDR2 from the germline V gene are SNHLY and FYNNEI. The chain's CDR3 is CASSFSGITEAFF. CDR3 DNA sequence: TGTGCCAGCAGTTTTTCAGGGATCACTGAAGCTTTCTTT.

V usage is TRBV7-8 and J usage is TRBJ2-5; TRBD2 matches at 11 bases. Germline CDR1 is SGHVS and CDR2 is FQNEAQ. V lost 5 bases to trimming and J lost 0 bases; unmatched junction nucleotides: 8. There are 17 residues in the CDR3. Here the CDR3 DNA reads TGTGCCAGCAGCCCATTCCGACTAGCGGGATACCAAGAGACCCAGTACTTC. Protein sequence: CASSPFRLAGYQETQYF.

The CDR3 region has the DNA TGTGCCAGTATTAAGGTCAGGGGCACTGAAGCTTTCTTT. Protein product: CASIKVRGTEAFF. V and J are TRBV19 and TRBJ1-1, with D perhaps TRBD1 (6 bases). This CDR3 comprises 13 residues. The germline gives CDR1 LNHDA, CDR2 SQIVND (reference sequence). V was clipped by 7 bases and J by 4 bases, with 13 bases between them.

CDR3 amino acids: CASSQDRGRPNTIYF. For the CDR3, the DNA is TGCGCCAGCAGCCAAGATAGGGGTCGGCCAAACACCATATATTTT. The rearrangement links TRBV4-1 to TRBJ1-3; D is possibly TRBD1 (5 bases). Germline assignment: CDR1 MGHRA and CDR2 YSYEKL. The CDR3 has 15 residues. V was pared by 0 bases and J by 6 bases, with 12 bases between.

In this sample, this clone turned up once. The chain recombines TRBV10-1 with TRBJ2-5; 7 bases map to TRBD1. The germline CDR1 and CDR2 sequences are WNHNN and SYGVQD (reference sequence). The junction had 3 bases not matched to a gene; V was cut back by 6 bases and J by 5 bases. This CDR3 has 12 amino acids. DNA of the CDR3: TGCGCCAGCAGCCTGACAGGGGAGACCCAGTACTTC. Amino acids: CASSLTGETQYF.

This clone occurred a few times. The V gene is TRBV6-6, the J gene TRBJ1-5; 8 bases map to TRBD1. V was clipped by 7 bases and J by 5 bases; unmatched bases: 1. Germline V gene data show CDR1 as MNHNY and CDR2 as SVGAGI (reference sequence). The CDR3 totals 12 residues. The DNA of the CDR3 is TGTGCCAGCAAGACAGGGGATCAGCCCCAGCATTTT. This codes for CASKTGDQPQHF.

The gene calls are TRBV29-1 and TRBJ2-6, with D unresolved. The germline V gene encodes CDR1 SQVTM and CDR2 ANQGSEA. The CDR3 consists of 14 residues. Deletions cut 3 bases from V and 4 bases from J, with 10 bases between. The CDR3 sequence is CSVDGDGGANVLTF. Here the CDR3 DNA reads TGCAGCGTTGATGGAGATGGCGGGGCCAACGTCCTGACTTTC.

V gene TRBV28 combines with J gene TRBJ1-1; D gene unclear. This CDR3 has 12 amino acids. Germline-derived CDR1 and CDR2 are MDHEN and SYDVKM. The germline V and J ends were trimmed by 2 bases and 3 bases, with 4 bases remaining between them. The CDR3: CASSLRDTEAFF. CDR3 DNA sequence: TGTGCCAGCAGTTTAAGAGACACTGAAGCTTTCTTT.

The chain employs TRBV25-1 and TRBJ2-4; D remains ambiguous. Germline CDR1 MGHDK, CDR2 SYGVNS. CDR3 size: 11 residues. V lost 6 bases and J lost 8, with 8 bases in between. CDR3 sequence (DNA): TGTGCCAGCAGGCAGATGGACATTCAGTACTTC. As protein: CASRQMDIQYF.

The V call is TRBV5-6, the J call TRBJ2-7, with TRBD2 matching over 7 bases. The trim removed 5 bases at V and 2 bases at J, leaving 16 bases unmatched. From germline, CDR1 is SGHDT and CDR2 YYEEEE. The CDR3 is 17 residues long. CDR3 sequence: CASSSSRRASGPYEQYV. The CDR3 DNA follows: TGTGCCAGCAGTAGCTCCCGGCGGGCTAGCGGTCCCTACGAGCAGTACGTC.

The J gene is TRBJ2-7, the V gene TRBV4-3; TRBD1 might be the D (6 bases). Germline V gives CDR1 LGHNA, CDR2 YSLEER. The CDR3 runs 15 residues. The V and J ends lost 0 bases and 5 bases respectively, with 14 bases between them. Here the CDR3 reads CASSQDTDRFDEQYF. The CDR3 region has the DNA TGCGCCAGCAGCCAAGATACAGACAGGTTCGACGAGCAGTACTTC.

V and J are TRBV30 and TRBJ2-3, with TRBD2 identical over 9 bases. Trimming cost V 5 bases and J 0 bases; bases outside gene matches: 15. The CDR3 length is 18 residues. Germline CDR1 and CDR2: GTSNPN and SVGIG (reference sequence). This chain's CDR3 is CAWPGASGTQLSTDTQYF. CDR3 sequence (DNA): TGTGCCTGGCCGGGAGCTAGCGGGACTCAATTAAGCACAGATACGCAGTATTTT.

V gene TRBV19 combines with J gene TRBJ2-7; 8 nucleotides agree with TRBD2. Looked up from germline, CDR1 is LNHDA and CDR2 is SQIVND (reference sequence). With V trimmed by 7 bases and J by 2 bases, 7 bases remained unmatched. This CDR3 region has 14 residues. DNA of the CDR3: TGTGCCAGTATCAAGGGGCGGGAGGCCTACGAGCAGTACGTC. It specifies CASIKGREAYEQYV.

V usage is TRBV27 and J usage is TRBJ1-3; D possibly corresponds to TRBD1 (6 bases). V shed 5 bases and J shed 6 bases, with 14 bases lying between them. Per germline, CDR1 MNHEY and CDR2 SMNVEV (reference sequence). The CDR3 covers 14 residues. CDR3 nucleotide sequence: TGTGCCAGCAGTGTGGACAGTTCCCTAAACACCATATATTTT. It specifies CASSVDSSLNTIYF.

This clone has a single count. The V gene is TRBV29-1, the J gene TRBJ1-3; 10 bases map to TRBD1. CDR3 length equals 15 residues. The germline gives CDR1 SQVTM, CDR2 ANQGSEA. V trimming: 6 bases; J trimming: 3 bases; junction bases outside the gene matches: 8. The CDR3 spells CSVKPGTGVGNTIYF. The CDR3, as DNA: TGCAGCGTCAAACCCGGGACAGGGGTTGGAAACACCATATATTTT.

This clone was seen just once. This chain connects TRBV27 to TRBJ2-2; D ambiguous. The length of the CDR3 is 13 residues. Germline assignment: CDR1 MNHEY and CDR2 SMNVEV (reference sequence). The V gene lost 5 bases and the J gene lost 1 base, with 5 bases spanning the gap. The CDR3 here is CASSPRNTGELFF. The CDR3 DNA is TGTGCCAGCAGTCCTCGGAACACCGGGGAGCTGTTTTTT.

The chain is built from TRBV6-4 and TRBJ2-2; D is uncertain. CDR3 size: 13 residues. Germline CDR1 and CDR2: MRHNA and SNTAGT. V was shortened by 2 bases and J by 6 bases, with 7 bases between the two germline ends. The CDR3 coding sequence is TGTGCCAGCAGTGACCTCCTAGCCGGGGAGCTGTTTTTT. It codes for CASSDLLAGELFF.

The chain is built from TRBV19 and TRBJ1-6; TRBD1 aligns across 9 bases. With 6 bases clipped from V and 4 bases from J, the junction kept 7 bases outside the gene matches. CDR3 size: 16 residues. Germline values: CDR1 LNHDA, CDR2 SQIVND (reference sequence). The DNA for the CDR3 is TGTGCCAGTAGCCCTCCGGGACAGGGATATAATTCACCCCTCCACTTT. The encoded protein is CASSPPGQGYNSPLHF.